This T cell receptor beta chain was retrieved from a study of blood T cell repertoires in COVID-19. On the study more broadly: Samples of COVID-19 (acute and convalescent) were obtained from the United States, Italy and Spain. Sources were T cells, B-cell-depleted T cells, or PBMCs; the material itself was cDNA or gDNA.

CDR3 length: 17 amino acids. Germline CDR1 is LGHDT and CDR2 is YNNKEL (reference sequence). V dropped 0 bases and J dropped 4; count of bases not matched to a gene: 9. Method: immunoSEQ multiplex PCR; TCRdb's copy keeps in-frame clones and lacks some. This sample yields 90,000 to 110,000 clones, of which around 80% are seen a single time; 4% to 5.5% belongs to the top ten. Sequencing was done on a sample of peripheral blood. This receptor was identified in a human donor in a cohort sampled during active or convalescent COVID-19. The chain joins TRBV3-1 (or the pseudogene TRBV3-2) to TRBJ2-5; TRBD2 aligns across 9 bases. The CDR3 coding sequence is TGTGCCAGCAGCCAAGATGCGGGTAGCGGGGGAGGAGAGACCCAGTACTTC. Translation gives CASSQDAGSGGGETQYF.